This TCR beta chain originates from a study of cytomegalovirus exposure and HLA in healthy donors. Germline V gives CDR1 MNHEY, CDR2 SVGAGI. V trimming: 10 bases; J trimming: 0 bases; junction bases outside the gene matches: 6. The CDR3 extends over 14 amino acids. The count of this clone is one. The PCR contained 60 Vbeta and 13 Jbeta primers. Assay used: immunoSEQ multiplex PCR; TCRdb lists only in-frame clones, some missing. The sample has some 130,000 clones, around two thirds seen once. The genes are TRBV6-5 and TRBJ1-3; 7 bases fit TRBD1. The sequenced material came from PBMCs. The TCR was taken from a woman between 55 and 75 years old in good health and CMV-seropositive. The CDR3 region is CATRDSYSGNTIYF. DNA of the CDR3: TGTGCCACCCGGGACAGTTACTCTGGAAACACCATATATTTT.